These 21 T cell receptor beta chains originate from one sample sequenced in a study of blood T cell repertoires in COVID-19. Generated by immunoSEQ multiplex PCR, the TCRdb table keeps only in-frame clones and is missing some. Of roughly 54,000 clones listed, approximately 85% are singletons. The sequenced material came from peripheral blood. All receptors derive from an older woman with acute or convalescent COVID-19.

The J gene is TRBJ1-2, the V gene TRBV5-1; TRBD1 is a possible D gene (6 bases). There are 15 residues in the CDR3. V was pared by 1 base and J by 7 bases, with 17 bases between. CDR1 is SGHRS and CDR2 is YFSETQ in the germline V gene. The CDR3 DNA reads as TGCGCCAGCAGCTTGCGGACCGGACAGAGTCTTGGCTACACCTTC. Its protein is CASSLRTGQSLGYTF.

V gene TRBV29-1 combines with J gene TRBJ2-1; 7 bases agree with TRBD2. CDR1 is SQVTM, CDR2 ANQGSEA, per germline. V dropped 4 bases and J dropped 4; count of bases not matched to a gene: 1. The CDR3 consists of 12 residues. The DNA of the CDR3 is TGCAGCGTTGGGGGACTATACAATGAGCAGTTCTTC. Protein: CSVGGLYNEQFF.

This clone was counted once. The chain combines TRBV5-1 with TRBJ1-3; 8 positions agree with TRBD1. Germline CDR1 reads SGHRS; CDR2 reads YFSETQ. The CDR3 contains 15 residues. The ends lost 4 bases at V and 0 bases at J; junction bases unmatched: 3. CDR3: CASSATGGSGNTIYF. The CDR3 region has the DNA TGCGCCAGCAGCGCTACAGGGGGCTCTGGAAACACCATATATTTT.

V usage is TRBV5-4 and J usage is TRBJ2-5; D perhaps matches TRBD2 (6 bases). V gave up 0 bases and J gave up 5 bases, with 14 bases separating them. Per the germline V gene, CDR1 is SGHNT and CDR2 is YYREEE (reference sequence). This CDR3 has 15 amino acids. As DNA, the CDR3 is TGTGCCAGCAGCTTGGAGATCGGGAGTGGCGAGACCCAGTACTTC. It specifies CASSLEIGSGETQYF.

This clone was detected only a few times. This sequence joins TRBV5-1 and TRBJ1-3; tentative D call: TRBD1 (5 bases). Trimming removed 3 bases from V and 3 bases from J, with 13 bases in between. Looked up from germline, CDR1 is SGHRS and CDR2 is YFSETQ. The CDR3 is 15 amino acids. The CDR3 DNA sequence: TGCGCCAGCAGCTCTGGAGTCAGGGATGGAAACACCATATATTTT. Translating it yields CASSSGVRDGNTIYF.

The rearrangement uses TRBV6-5 and TRBJ2-2, with D perhaps TRBD1 (5 bases). The CDR3 spans 14 residues. With 6 bases removed from V and 4 bases from J, the gap between germline ends came to 12 bases. Germline CDR1 is MNHEY and CDR2 is SVGAGI. DNA of the CDR3: TGTGCCAGCAGCAGGACAAGATCCACCGGGGAGCTGTTTTTT. Translated, it gives CASSRTRSTGELFF.

V and J are TRBV30 and TRBJ1-5; D unclear. Germline loops: CDR1 GTSNPN, CDR2 SVGIG (reference sequence). V was pared by 0 bases and J by 4 bases, with 10 bases between. The CDR3 covers 14 residues. The CDR3 coding sequence is TGTGCCTGGAGTGTACTTAGAGGGAATCAGCCCCAGCATTTT. It is translated as CAWSVLRGNQPQHF.

The chain recombines TRBV12-3 or TRBV12-4 with TRBJ2-3; D unresolved. V dropped 7 bases and J dropped 9 bases, with 11 bases sitting between them. The CDR3 is 11 residues long. This CDR3 is CASTLVGTQYF. The CDR3 DNA follows: TGTGCCAGCACCCTAGTCGGGACGCAGTATTTT.

The rearrangement links TRBV14 to TRBJ2-1; 13 nucleotides match TRBD2. V shed 3 bases, J shed 10 bases, and the junction held 6 bases outside the gene matches. The CDR3 contains 15 residues. Germline values: CDR1 SGHDN, CDR2 FVKESK. CDR3 DNA: TGTGCCAGCAGCCAGGTACGACTAGCGGGAGGAGAGCAGTTCTTC. It is translated as CASSQVRLAGGEQFF. The complete variable domain, with remaining parts taken from reference TRBV14 and TRBJ2-1, reads EAGVTQFPSHSVIEKGQTVTLRCDPISGHDNLYWYRRVMGKEIKFLLHFVKESKQDESGMPNNRFLAERTGGTYSTLKVQPAELEDSGVYFCASSQVRLAGGEQFFGPGTRLTVL.

This clone was seen a single time. This chain links TRBV7-9 with TRBJ2-1; D perhaps matches TRBD2 (6 bases). V dropped 4 bases and J dropped 8 bases, with 21 bases sitting between them. Germline CDR1 and CDR2: SEHNR and FQNEAQ (reference sequence). The CDR3 contains 16 residues. The CDR3 protein is CASSSTNRDGSYEQFF. In nucleotides, the CDR3 is TGTGCCAGCAGCTCGACAAACCGGGACGGGAGCTATGAGCAGTTCTTC.

V and J are TRBV6-5 and TRBJ2-1; 7 bases are shared with TRBD1. The length of the CDR3 is 15 residues. The germline V gene has CDR1 MNHEY and CDR2 SVGAGI. Trimming removed 4 bases from V and 8 bases from J; junction bases left unmatched: 11. This CDR3 is CASSLQGPHKDEQFF. The CDR3 coding sequence is TGTGCCAGCAGTTTACAGGGGCCGCATAAGGATGAGCAGTTCTTC.

The V and J genes are TRBV7-2 and TRBJ1-2; maybe TRBD1 (6 bases). Germline V gene data show CDR1 as SGHTA and CDR2 as FQGNSA. This CDR3 comprises 15 residues. Trimming left V 1 base short and J 6 bases short, with 15 bases between. The CDR3 sequence: CASSLDSGRGNGYTF. The DNA of the CDR3 is TGTGCCAGCAGCTTAGACTCCGGGAGGGGGAATGGCTACACCTTC.

CDR3 sequence reads: CASSTGTVNQPQHF. The CDR3, as DNA: TGTGCCAGCAGCACCGGGACAGTTAATCAGCCCCAGCATTTT. The chain is built from TRBV28 and TRBJ1-5; 7 bases align to TRBD1. The CDR3 loop spans 14 amino acids. The V gene end was trimmed by 6 bases and the J gene end by 4 bases; junction bases not matched to a gene: 6. The V gene's germline CDR1 is MDHEN and CDR2 SYDVKM.

Worth noting for this clone: The junction differs from germline at one of its ends, possibly a read error. This chain uses TRBV7-9 with TRBJ2-2; D is unclear. The CDR3 is 15 amino acids. Germline V gene data show CDR1 as SEHNR and CDR2 as FQNEAQ (reference sequence). As DNA, the CDR3 is TGTGCCGGCAGCTCCTGGGCCCTGAACACCGGGGAGCTGTTTTTT. It specifies CAGSSWALNTGELFF.

The chain recombines TRBV6-5 with TRBJ2-1; 10 nucleotides line up with TRBD2. The CDR3 covers 15 residues. Germline CDR1 is MNHEY and CDR2 is SVGAGI. J gave up 2 bases and V 4 bases, and 2 bases lay outside the gene matches. DNA for the CDR3: TGTGCCAGCAGTTCAGCGGGAGGGCCCTACAATGAGCAGTTCTTC. Its translation is CASSSAGGPYNEQFF.

The rearrangement uses TRBV10-3 and TRBJ1-1; 9 nucleotides align to TRBD1. V lost 6 bases, J lost 1 base, and 12 bases stayed unmatched. The CDR3 length is 17 residues. CDR1 is ENHRY, CDR2 SYGVKD, per germline. The CDR3 bases are TGTGCCATCAGACCGATCCCGGACAGGGGAAGGAACACTGAAGCTTTCTTT. Translated: CAIRPIPDRGRNTEAFF.

The chain uses TRBV24-1 and TRBJ2-1, with TRBD2 matching 13 bases. This CDR3 is built from 16 residues. Losses at the gene ends were 4 bases for V and 8 bases for J; bases not matched to a gene: 7. CDR1 is KGHDR and CDR2 is SFDVKD in the germline V gene. The CDR3 region is CATSDPTSGRADEQFF. The CDR3 bases are TGTGCCACCAGTGACCCTACTAGCGGGAGGGCAGATGAGCAGTTCTTC.

V usage is TRBV12-3 or TRBV12-4 and J usage is TRBJ1-1, with TRBD1 as a possible D gene (6 bases). Trimming left V 6 bases short and J 9 bases short, with 17 bases between. CDR3 length equals 13 residues. The CDR3 sequence is CASSSSSDRQAFF. In DNA form, the CDR3 reads TGTGCCAGCAGCTCTTCCTCGGACAGACAAGCTTTCTTT.

There are a few counts of this clone. The rearrangement joins TRBV4-2 to TRBJ2-7, with 14 bases that match TRBD2. CDR3 size: 16 residues. The germline gives CDR1 LGHNA, CDR2 YNFKEQ. V was pared by 0 bases and J by 5 bases, with 3 bases of the junction left unmatched. The CDR3 sequence is CASSQDEGLAGDEQYF. As DNA, the CDR3 is TGTGCCAGCAGCCAAGACGAGGGACTAGCGGGAGACGAGCAGTACTTC.

J is TRBJ1-5 and V is TRBV30; D is unresolved. The CDR3 has 14 amino acids. Trimming removed 3 bases at V and 2 bases at J, with 11 bases between. Germline V CDR1 and CDR2: GTSNPN, SVGIG (reference sequence). The DNA of the CDR3 is TGTGCCTGGAGATCCCGGGAAGGCAATCAGCCCCAGCATTTT. Translation gives CAWRSREGNQPQHF.

This clone was seen more than once but under ten times. The chain has TRBV29-1 and TRBJ1-3; D is possibly TRBD1 (6 bases). Between the trimmed V and J ends, which lost 3 bases and 3 bases, there was a span of 9 bases. The CDR3 sequence is 13 residues long. CDR1 is SQVTM and CDR2 is ANQGSEA in the germline V gene. CDR3 residues: CSVDEGVGNTIYF. The CDR3, as DNA: TGCAGCGTTGATGAGGGGGTTGGAAACACCATATATTTT.